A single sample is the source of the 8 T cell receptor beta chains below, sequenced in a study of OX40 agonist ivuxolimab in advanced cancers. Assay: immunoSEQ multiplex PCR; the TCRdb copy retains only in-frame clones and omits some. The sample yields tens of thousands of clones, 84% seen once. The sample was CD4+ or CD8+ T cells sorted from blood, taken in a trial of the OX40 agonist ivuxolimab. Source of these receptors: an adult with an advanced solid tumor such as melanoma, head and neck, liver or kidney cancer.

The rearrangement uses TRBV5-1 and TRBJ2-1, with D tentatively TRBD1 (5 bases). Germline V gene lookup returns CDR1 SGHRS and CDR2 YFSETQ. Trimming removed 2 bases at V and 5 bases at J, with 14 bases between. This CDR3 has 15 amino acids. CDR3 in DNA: TGCGCCAGCAGCTTTACCGACAGAGAGAACAATGAGCAGTTCTTC. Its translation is CASSFTDRENNEQFF.

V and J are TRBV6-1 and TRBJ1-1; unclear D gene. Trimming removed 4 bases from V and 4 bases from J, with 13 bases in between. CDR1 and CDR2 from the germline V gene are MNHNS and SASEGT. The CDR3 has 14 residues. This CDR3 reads CASSGPPGPTEAFF. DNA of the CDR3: TGTGCCAGCAGTGGACCCCCCGGGCCCACTGAAGCTTTCTTT.

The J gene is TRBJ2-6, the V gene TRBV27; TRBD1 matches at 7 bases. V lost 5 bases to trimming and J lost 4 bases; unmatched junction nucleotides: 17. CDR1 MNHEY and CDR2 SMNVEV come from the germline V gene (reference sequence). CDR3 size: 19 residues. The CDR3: CASSPRQGTTTSGANVLTF. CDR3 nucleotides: TGTGCCAGCAGTCCTCGACAGGGCACTACGACATCGGGGGCCAACGTCCTGACTTTC. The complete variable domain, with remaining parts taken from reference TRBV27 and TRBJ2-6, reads EAQVTQNPRYLITVTGKKLTVTCSQNMNHEYMSWYRQDPGLGLRQIYYSMNVEVTDKGDVPEGYKVSRKEKRNFPLILESPSPNQTSLYFCASSPRQGTTTSGANVLTFGAGSRLTVL.

Here the CDR3 DNA reads TGTGCCAGCAGCCGGGGACAGGGACTATACGAGCAGTACTTC. Translated, it gives CASSRGQGLYEQYF. J is TRBJ2-7 and V is TRBV14; 9 positions agree with TRBD1. This CDR3 has 14 residues. Germline CDR1 is SGHDN and CDR2 is FVKESK. Trimming cost V 4 bases and J 4 bases; bases outside gene matches: 5.

The CDR3 DNA reads TGCAGCGTTGAAAATCTACATTTTGGGGAACAGGGTGTTGAAACAGATACGCAGTATTTT. As protein: CSVENLHFGEQGVETDTQYF. The chain carries TRBV29-1 and TRBJ2-3, with D possibly being TRBD1 (6 bases). The CDR3 loop spans 20 amino acids. V was cut by 2 bases and J by 3 bases, with 30 bases left in between. Germline CDR1 SQVTM, CDR2 ANQGSEA.

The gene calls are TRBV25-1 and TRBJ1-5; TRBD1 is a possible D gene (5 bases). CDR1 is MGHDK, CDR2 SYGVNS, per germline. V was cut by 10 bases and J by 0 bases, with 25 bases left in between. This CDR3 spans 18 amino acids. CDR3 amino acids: CANWGARPSCYSNQPQHF. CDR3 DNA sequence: TGTGCCAACTGGGGCGCGAGACCGTCCTGTTATAGCAATCAGCCCCAGCATTTT.

CDR3 sequence: CASSLRTPQRGTEAFF. The CDR3 DNA reads as TGTGCCAGCAGCCTGCGGACCCCTCAGAGGGGCACTGAAGCTTTCTTT. The V call is TRBV7-2, the J call TRBJ1-1; D is possibly TRBD1 (5 bases). The CDR3 has 16 residues. Germline assignment: CDR1 SGHTA and CDR2 FQGNSA. Trimming removed 5 bases at V and 4 bases at J, with 20 bases between.

The chain's CDR3 is CASGLTNLRGRKNYGYTF. CDR3 nucleotides: TGTGCTAGTGGTTTGACAAACCTCCGGGGGCGCAAAAACTATGGCTACACCTTC. This chain joins TRBV12-5 and TRBJ1-2; possibly TRBD1 for D (6 bases). V lost 2 bases, J lost 2 bases, and 21 bases lay in between. From germline, CDR1 is LGHNT and CDR2 FRNRAP. CDR3 size: 18 residues.